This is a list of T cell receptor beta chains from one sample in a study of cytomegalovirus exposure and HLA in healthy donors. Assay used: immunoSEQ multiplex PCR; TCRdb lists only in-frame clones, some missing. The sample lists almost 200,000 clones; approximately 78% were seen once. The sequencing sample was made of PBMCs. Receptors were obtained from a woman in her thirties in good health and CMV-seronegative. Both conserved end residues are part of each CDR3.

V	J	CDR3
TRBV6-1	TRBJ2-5	CASRLAGGQETQYF
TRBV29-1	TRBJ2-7	CSIRADSYEQYF
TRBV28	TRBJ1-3	CASSLTGLLSGNTIYF
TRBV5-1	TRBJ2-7	CASSFQASGSTEQYF
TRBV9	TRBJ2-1	CASSVGGGLPSYNEQFF
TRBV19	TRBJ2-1	CASSIVAGPYNEQFF
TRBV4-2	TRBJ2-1	CASSPDVTSGDNEQFF
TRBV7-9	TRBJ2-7	CASSAVLREQYF
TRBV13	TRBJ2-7	CASSVSASSSYEQYF
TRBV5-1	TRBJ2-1	CASSLDKAGARRIF
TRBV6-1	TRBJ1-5	CASMGTVNQPQHF
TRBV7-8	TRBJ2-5	CASSHLPRVRETQYF
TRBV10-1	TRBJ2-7	CASSRSSYEQYF
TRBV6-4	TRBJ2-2	CASSDLTNTGELFF
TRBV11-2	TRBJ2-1	CASSSGTSEFF
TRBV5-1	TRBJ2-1	CASSLDGQDDEQFF
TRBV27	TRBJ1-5	CASSLYSSGGDQPQHF
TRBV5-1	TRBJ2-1	CASSLGGSGSSYNEQFF
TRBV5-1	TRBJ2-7	CASSLQRASGRAPYEQYF
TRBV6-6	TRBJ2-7	CASRISDSYEQYF
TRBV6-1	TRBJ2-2	CASILIPRGGGELFF
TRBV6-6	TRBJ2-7	CASSYRDNYEQYF
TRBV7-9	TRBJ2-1	CASSLALARPSYNEQFF
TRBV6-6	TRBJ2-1	CASSYSMVGGENEQFF
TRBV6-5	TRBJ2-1	CASSYSGTSGSNEQFF
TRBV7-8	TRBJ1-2	CASSRDRDGYRYTF
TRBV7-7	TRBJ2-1	CASSPGEGRTNEQFF
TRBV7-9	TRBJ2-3	CASSFLGHRGDTQYF
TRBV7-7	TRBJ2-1	CASSRGLANEQFF
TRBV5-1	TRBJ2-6	CASSLGTSGRWAGANVLTF
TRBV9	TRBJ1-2	CASSAGLIYGYTF
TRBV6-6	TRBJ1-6	CASSYREYNSPLHF
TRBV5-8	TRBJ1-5	CASSGTGGQPQHF
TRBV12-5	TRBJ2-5	CASGLGQGVLEETQYF
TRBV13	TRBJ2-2	CASSPPSGRGTGELFF
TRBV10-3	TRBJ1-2	CAISESSYYGYTF
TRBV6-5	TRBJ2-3	CASSRTSGGDTQYF
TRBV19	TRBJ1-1	CASSVAGKAFF
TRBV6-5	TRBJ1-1	CASRHEGATEAFF
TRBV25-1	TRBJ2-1	CASAGRPYNEQFF
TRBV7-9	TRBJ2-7	CASSLAGAGAYEQYF
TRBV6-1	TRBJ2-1	CASSGGHNEQFF
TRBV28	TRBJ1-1	CASSPAGQGITEAFF
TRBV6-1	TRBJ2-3	CASRVAGGPADTQYF
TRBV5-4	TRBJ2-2	CASSLSVSGGRTGELFF
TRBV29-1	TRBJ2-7	CSVYPAGVYEQYF
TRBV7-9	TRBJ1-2	CASSKIAGGDYGYTF
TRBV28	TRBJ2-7	CASSLGPILAGSAGQYF
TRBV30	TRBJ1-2	CAWSVLRVGYTF
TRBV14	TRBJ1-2	CASSPSRSVRGYTF
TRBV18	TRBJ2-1	CASSPPSGQSYNEQFF
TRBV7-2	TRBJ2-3	CASSLLGPPNGGTQYF
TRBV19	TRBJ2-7	CASTPDKGPYEQYF
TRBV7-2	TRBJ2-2	CASSSDTGELFF
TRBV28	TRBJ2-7	CASTSGQGTRYEQYF
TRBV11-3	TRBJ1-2	CASSFPPARDISFF
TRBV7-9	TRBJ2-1	CASSLAWSEANEQFF
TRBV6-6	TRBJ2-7	CASSSERGYEQYF
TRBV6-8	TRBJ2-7	CASSYQTKLSSYEQYF